This T cell receptor (beta chain) is from a study of human T cells and chemical hapten exposure. General observations from the study: Expanded TCRs showed more large CDR3 clusters than pre-sensitization or healthy control sets.

Trimming left V 0 bases short and J 6 bases short, with 11 bases between. Germline values: CDR1 LGHNA, CDR2 YNFKEQ. The CDR3 length is 14 residues. TCRdb reanalysed the RACE reads using MiXCR and keeps one entry per CDR3 protein. The sample shows roughly 89,000 distinct CDR3 sequences, about 11% of them seen only once. Time point in this sample: patch test 3, about 24 weeks after DPC sensitization. The treatment: therapeutic diphenylcyclopropenone sensitization with weekly scalp DPC. This clonotype has ten or more counts. Its target is not known. The sample was whole blood, taken in connection with sensitization to the hapten diphenylcyclopropenone (DPC). The chain links TRBV4-2 to TRBJ1-1; D unclear. The receptor comes from a woman under 40 with alopecia areata. Some clones in this sample may be carry-over from other donors' samples. DNA for the CDR3: TGTGCCAGCAGCCAAGACACAGTTTTAGCTGAAGCTTTCTTT. Translation: CASSQDTVLAEAFF.